This T cell receptor (beta chain) was profiled in a study of neurological immune-mediated disorders. General study findings and limits: No expanded-clone CDR3 amino acid sequence recurred across subjects, suggesting private TCR-beta repertoires.

Time point defined: longitudinal time-point 1 (baseline). Healthy controls comprised blood bank volunteers in Maryland, USA. Libraries used 2 million unsorted PBMCs kept frozen in RNAlater. This clonotype was counted many times. What it binds is unknown. Synthesis of cDNA was performed by 5'RACE using 10-nucleotide random UMIs. Using its own MiXCR run on the 5' RACE reads, TCRdb lists one record per CDR3 protein. The repertoire consists of around 76,000 distinct CDR3 sequences, with roughly 10% occurring once and the leading ten covering roughly a tenth. The V end was cut by 8 bases, the J end by 3 bases, with 9 bases between. Germline CDR1 reads MDHEN; CDR2 reads SYDVKM. The CDR3 runs to 12 residues.

The material sequenced was PBMCs. The source of this sequence is a man aged 30 to 45 in good health. V usage is TRBV28 and J usage is TRBJ2-3; D gene ambiguous. The CDR3 DNA sequence: TGTGCCAGCTCCGCTCTAACAGATACGCAGTATTTT. This translates into CASSALTDTQYF.